The 20 T cell receptor beta chains presented below share a single source sample, sequenced in a study of T cells in Graves' hyperthyroidism and ophthalmopathy. TCR beta CDR3 regions were amplified from RNA transcripts. In the first-round RT-PCR of the TCR CDR3, the HTBI primer set was used. TCRdb analysed the multiplex PCR reads with MiXCR anew, one entry per CDR3 protein. The sample yields about 610,000 distinct CDR3 sequences, under 60% seen once. The sample taken for sequencing was peripheral blood or thyroid tissue (not recorded which). The receptors shown here come from a woman under 30 with Graves' hyperthyroidism.

Note on this clonotype: A much bigger clone sits one base away, suggesting this may be a read error. The chain has TRBV20-1 and TRBJ2-5, with 8 bases matching TRBD1. J was trimmed by 6 bases and V by 1 base; bases with no gene match: 10. Germline V gene lookup returns CDR1 DFQATT and CDR2 SNEGSKA (reference sequence). The CDR3 extends over 15 amino acids. The chain's CDR3 is CSARAQGAIQKTQYF. In nucleotides, the CDR3 is TGCAGTGCTAGAGCCCAGGGGGCGATTCAAAAGACCCAGTACTTC.

This clonotype has ten or more counts. The CDR3 reads CASRSLAGRQETQYF. DNA of the CDR3: TGTGCCAGCAGGTCACTAGCGGGACGCCAAGAGACCCAGTACTTC. The chain employs TRBV12-3 or TRBV12-4 and TRBJ2-5; 10 positions match TRBD2. The CDR3 sequence is 15 residues long. J gave up 1 base and V 6 bases, and 5 bases lay outside the gene matches.

The sample holds many counts of this clonotype. For the CDR3, the DNA is TGTGCTAGTGGTTTGGTACAAGAGACCCAGTACTTC. Amino acid sequence: CASGLVQETQYF. V is TRBV12-5 and J is TRBJ2-5; D is unclear. With 0 bases removed from V and 2 bases from J, the gap between germline ends came to 1 base. This CDR3 contains 12 residues. Germline CDR1 LGHNT, CDR2 FRNRAP.

The chain recombines TRBV24-1 with TRBJ1-2; D is perhaps TRBD1 (5 bases). The CDR3 loop spans 18 amino acids. Deletions cut 3 bases from V and 7 bases from J, with 26 bases between. Germline assignment: CDR1 KGHDR and CDR2 SFDVKD. CDR3 region: CATSDHRDYNEQFAGYTF. CDR3 DNA: TGTGCCACCAGTGATCATCGGGACTACAATGAGCAGTTCGCTGGCTACACCTTC.

This clonotype was observed many times. The V call is TRBV12-3 or TRBV12-4, the J call TRBJ2-7, with D possibly TRBD2 on 6 matching bases. The germline V and J ends were trimmed by 6 bases and 5 bases, with 20 bases remaining between them. CDR3 length: 15 residues. In DNA, the CDR3 is TGTGCCAGCAGCCCCTACCCCGTGTGGGGGGACGAGCAGTACTTC. Its protein is CASSPYPVWGDEQYF.

The chain joins TRBV14 to TRBJ2-7; 12 nucleotides match TRBD2. Germline CDR1 is SGHDN and CDR2 is FVKESK. Germline trimming cut 6 bases from V and 3 bases from J; bases unmatched to any gene: 3. This CDR3 has 14 amino acids. The CDR3 nucleotides are TGTGCCAGCAGGGCTAGCGGGAGGGACTACGAGCAGTACTTC. Protein: CASRASGRDYEQYF.

The CDR3 nucleotides read TGCAGCGTCGGAAGGGGAAAAGAGACCCAGTACTTC. This encodes CSVGRGKETQYF. This chain connects TRBV29-1 to TRBJ2-5; tentative D call: TRBD1 (5 bases). With 6 bases removed from V and 3 bases from J, the gap between germline ends came to 11 bases. Germline V gene data show CDR1 as SQVTM and CDR2 as ANQGSEA. CDR3 size: 12 residues.

About this clonotype: At one of its ends the junction is not consistent with the germline gene, which may arise from a read error. J is TRBJ2-5 and V is TRBV10-3; TRBD1 aligns across 7 bases. CDR1 is ENHRY and CDR2 is SYGVKD in the germline V gene. The length of the CDR3 is 18 residues. The CDR3 sequence is CAISDRDRGLAYQGTQYF. The CDR3 DNA sequence: TGTGCCATCAGTGACCGGGACAGAGGACTTGCGTACCAAGGGACCCAGTACTTC.

The J gene is TRBJ1-3, the V gene TRBV4-3; no definite D call. The CDR3 runs to 15 residues. Germline V gene lookup returns CDR1 LGHNA and CDR2 YSLEER. The V end lost 0 bases, the J end lost 2 bases, and 8 bases lay between the germline ends. The CDR3 DNA is TGCGCCAGCAGCCAAGAGTTGACACCTGGAAACACCATATATTTT. This translates into CASSQELTPGNTIYF.

The chain joins TRBV6-6 to TRBJ2-7; D might be TRBD2 (5 bases). The CDR3 sequence is 15 residues long. Trimming removed 6 bases from V and 3 bases from J, with 18 bases in between. Looked up from germline, CDR1 is MNHNY and CDR2 is SVGAGI (reference sequence). The chain's CDR3 is CASSPPWADYYEQYF. The DNA of the CDR3 is TGTGCCAGCAGCCCTCCATGGGCAGACTACTACGAGCAGTACTTC.

Comments on this clonotype: One end of the junction is discordant with germline, which a read error may explain. The chain employs TRBV7-8 and TRBJ2-2; 12 positions match TRBD1. CDR1 is SGHVS, CDR2 FQNEAQ, per germline. CDR3 length equals 17 residues. The CDR3 DNA follows: TGTGCCAGCAGTTTAGATACCGGGACAGGGGGCCCCGGGGAGCTGTTTTTT. Amino acids: CASSLDTGTGGPGELFF.

The J gene is TRBJ2-1, the V gene TRBV10-3, with 11 nucleotides matching TRBD2. This CDR3 has 15 residues. Germline V gene sequence: CDR1 ENHRY, CDR2 SYGVKD. J gave up 6 bases and V 10 bases, and 11 bases lay outside the gene matches. The CDR3 nucleotides are TGTGCCACCGGGGAGACTAGCGGGAATGTCAATGAGCAGTTCTTC. This codes for CATGETSGNVNEQFF.

At least ten counts were recorded for this clonotype. The genes are TRBV6-5 and TRBJ1-6, with TRBD1 as a possible D gene (5 bases). The CDR3 contains 16 residues. Looked up from germline, CDR1 is MNHEY and CDR2 is SVGAGI. V shed 5 bases and J shed 0 bases, with 11 bases lying between them. This CDR3 is CASSDRTSSYNSPLHF. The CDR3 DNA reads as TGTGCCAGCAGTGACCGGACAAGCTCCTATAATTCACCCCTCCACTTT.

This chain connects TRBV7-9 to TRBJ2-7, with TRBD1 matching over 10 bases. V gave up 3 bases and J gave up 12 bases; unmatched junction bases: 2. CDR1 is SEHNR and CDR2 is FQNEAQ in the germline V gene (reference sequence). The CDR3 totals 11 residues. The CDR3 loop reads CASSLGQGRYF. In DNA form, the CDR3 reads TGTGCCAGCAGCTTGGGACAGGGGCGGTACTTC.

This clonotype appeared many times. The chain joins TRBV12-3 or TRBV12-4 to TRBJ1-2, with D tentatively TRBD1 (6 bases). The CDR3 is 17 residues long. Trimming removed 3 bases at V and 4 bases at J, with 21 bases between. As DNA, the CDR3 is TGTGCCAGCAGTTTGATGTGGGGGGGGCAAATTGCCTATGGCTACACCTTC. The encoded protein is CASSLMWGGQIAYGYTF.

This clonotype was seen many times. The V gene is TRBV7-8, the J gene TRBJ2-7, with D perhaps TRBD2 (7 bases). Germline V gives CDR1 SGHVS, CDR2 FQNEAQ. This CDR3 is built from 14 residues. Trimming left V 1 base short and J 8 bases short, with 15 bases between. The CDR3 DNA reads as TGTGCCAGCAGCTTAGTAGGTCGGGGGGCAAAGCAGTACTTC. Residues: CASSLVGRGAKQYF.

This rearrangement joins TRBV12-3 or TRBV12-4 to TRBJ1-2; no firm D call. The CDR3 runs 12 residues. The germline V and J ends were trimmed by 5 bases and 5 bases, with 9 bases remaining between them. The CDR3 sequence is CASSPGRYGYTF. Here the CDR3 DNA reads TGTGCCAGCAGTCCAGGAAGGTATGGCTACACCTTC.

This clonotype appeared many times. The J gene is TRBJ2-7, the V gene TRBV12-3 or TRBV12-4; 7 nucleotides agree with TRBD1. The CDR3 runs to 17 residues. The V gene end was trimmed by 5 bases and the J gene end by 2 bases; junction bases not matched to a gene: 15. In DNA, the CDR3 is TGTGCCAGCAGTGTGGGAGAGCCAATGGACAGGCCCTACGAGCAGTACTTC. Protein sequence: CASSVGEPMDRPYEQYF.

This clonotype has only a few counts. One base away lies a much larger clone, so this may be a sequencing read error. CDR3 in DNA: TGTGCCATCAGTGAGCCACTGACAGGGCGGTATGGCTGCACCTTC. Its translation is CAISEPLTGRYGCTF. The chain recombines TRBV10-3 with TRBJ1-2, with 7 bases aligning to TRBD1. The CDR3 is 15 amino acids. Germline CDR1 ENHRY, CDR2 SYGVKD.

Regarding this clonotype: A read error may produce the germline difference seen at one junction end. This sequence joins TRBV7-2 and TRBJ2-5, with D possibly TRBD1 on 5 matching bases. The CDR3 is 13 residues long. From germline, CDR1 is SGHTA and CDR2 FQGNSA. The CDR3 region is CASSFVGQGTQYF. As DNA, the CDR3 is TGTGCCAGCAGCTTCGTGGGGCAAGGGACCCAGTACTTC.